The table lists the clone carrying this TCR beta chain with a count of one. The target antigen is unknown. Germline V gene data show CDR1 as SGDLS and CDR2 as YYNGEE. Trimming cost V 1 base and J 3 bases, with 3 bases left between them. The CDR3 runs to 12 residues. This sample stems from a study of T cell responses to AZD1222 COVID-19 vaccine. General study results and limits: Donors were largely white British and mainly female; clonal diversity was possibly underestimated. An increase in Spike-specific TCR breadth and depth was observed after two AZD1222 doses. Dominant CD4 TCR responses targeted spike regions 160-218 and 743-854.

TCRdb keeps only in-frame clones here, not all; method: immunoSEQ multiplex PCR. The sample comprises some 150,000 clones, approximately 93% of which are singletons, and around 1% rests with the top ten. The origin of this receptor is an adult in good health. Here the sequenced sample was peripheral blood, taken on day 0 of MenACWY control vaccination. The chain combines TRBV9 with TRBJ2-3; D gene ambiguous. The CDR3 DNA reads TGTGCCAGCAGCGTAATGACAGATACGCAGTATTTT. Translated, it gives CASSVMTDTQYF.